Listed below are T cell receptor beta chains from one sample, sequenced in a study of cytomegalovirus exposure and HLA in healthy donors. Clones were sequenced by immunoSEQ multiplex PCR, and TCRdb holds only the in-frame ones, with some missing. The sample contains some 220,000 clones, approximately 80% of which appear only once. The sample taken for sequencing was PBMCs. All receptors come from a woman in her forties in good health and CMV-seronegative. Both conserved end residues are part of each CDR3.

j_call cdr3_length v_call cdr3_aa
TRBJ1-4 15 TRBV14 CASSHPGTAAEKLFF
TRBJ2-7 11 TRBV2 CASSAGYEQYF
TRBJ2-3 17 TRBV7-2 CASSLRSASGGTDTQYF
TRBJ2-5 14 TRBV27 CASSFSRGGETQYF
TRBJ1-1 14 TRBV6-5 CASSPGTGGAEAFF
TRBJ1-1 18 TRBV7-2 CASSLAWGQGHLGTEAFF
TRBJ2-1 14 TRBV18 CASSHLDRYNEQFF
TRBJ1-1 16 TRBV6-6 CASSYRVGGSNTEAFF
TRBJ2-2 14 TRBV5-1 CASSEGAVAGELFF
TRBJ2-1 15 TRBV6-5 CASSYSRGTDNEQFF
TRBJ1-3 14 TRBV19 CATSTGVFGNTIYF
TRBJ2-1 12 TRBV7-9 CSSRRDNNEQFF
TRBJ2-7 14 TRBV29-1 CSVGGSGGAEEQYF
TRBJ2-7 12 TRBV13 CASSFERSEQYF
TRBJ2-5 13 TRBV7-6 CASSFRGGETQYF
TRBJ2-1 16 TRBV14 CASSQDLGTTMMGQFF
TRBJ1-1 12 TRBV30 CAWGGQDTEAFF
TRBJ2-3 17 TRBV10-3 CAISEWASGKAADTQYF
TRBJ1-1 14 TRBV27 CASRPTGTNTEAFF
TRBJ1-3 17 TRBV25-1 CASANFKRGGSGNTIYF
TRBJ1-3 13 TRBV29-1 CSVDRVGGNTIYF
TRBJ2-2 15 TRBV5-1 CASSLDRGASGELFF
TRBJ2-4 16 TRBV5-1 CASSLGRGQAKNIQYF
TRBJ2-7 10 TRBV11-2 CASSSYEQYF